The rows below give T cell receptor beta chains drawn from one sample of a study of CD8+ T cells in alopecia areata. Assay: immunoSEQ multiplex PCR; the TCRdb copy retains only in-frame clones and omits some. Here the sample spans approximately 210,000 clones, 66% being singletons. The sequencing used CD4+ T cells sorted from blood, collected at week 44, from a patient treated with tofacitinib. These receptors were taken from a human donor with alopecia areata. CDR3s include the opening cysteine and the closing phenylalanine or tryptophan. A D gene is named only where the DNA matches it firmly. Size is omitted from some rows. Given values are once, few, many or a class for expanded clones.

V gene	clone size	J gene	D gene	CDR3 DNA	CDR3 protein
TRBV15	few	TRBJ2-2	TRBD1	TGTGCCACCAGCACGAGACAGGGAACCGGGGAGCTGTTTTTT	CATSTRQGTGELFF
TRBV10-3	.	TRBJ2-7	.	TGTGCCATCGCCGGGGCCTACGAGCAGTACTTC	CAIAGAYEQYF
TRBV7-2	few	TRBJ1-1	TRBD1	TGTGCCAGCAGCCCCGGGACAGCGAACACTGAAGCTTTCTTT	CASSPGTANTEAFF
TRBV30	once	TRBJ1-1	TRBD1	TGTGCCTGGAGTCCCCGGACCACAGGGGTTTGGACTGAAGCTTTCTTT	CAWSPRTTGVWTEAFF
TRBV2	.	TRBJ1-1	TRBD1	TGTGCCAGCAGTGTGGGACAGGGGATAGAAGCTTTCTTT	CASSVGQGIEAFF
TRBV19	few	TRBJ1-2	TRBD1	TGTGCCAGTGGCGGGGAGGGGGCGTATGGCTACACCTTC	CASGGEGAYGYTF
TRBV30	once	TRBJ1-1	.	TGTGCCTGGAGTGGGCGGGGGTTGGAGAACACTGAAGCTTTCTTT	CAWSGRGLENTEAFF
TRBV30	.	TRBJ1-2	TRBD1	TGTGCCTGGAGTGTCTCCCCGACAGGGAGAAACTATGGCTACACCTTC	CAWSVSPTGRNYGYTF
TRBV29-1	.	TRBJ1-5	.	TGCAGCGTTATTTCAGGGGAAGGCAATCAGCCCCAGCATTTT	CSVISGEGNQPQHF
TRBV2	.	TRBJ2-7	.	TGTGCCAGCGTCCAGACCCTAACAATTCCCTACGAGCAGTACTTC	CASVQTLTIPYEQYF
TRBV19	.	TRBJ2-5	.	TGTGCCAGTAGCAACCCTCTAGAGACCCAGTACTTC	CASSNPLETQYF
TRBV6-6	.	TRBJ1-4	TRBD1	TGTGCCAGCAGACAGGGGAGGGAAAAACTGTTTTTT	CASRQGREKLFF
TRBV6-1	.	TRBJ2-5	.	TGTGCCAGCAGTGAATCGCCGACCCAGTACTTC	CASSESPTQYF
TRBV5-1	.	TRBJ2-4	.	TGCGCCAGCAGCTTAAGGGGGACTCCTGGAGACATTCAGTACTTC	CASSLRGTPGDIQYF
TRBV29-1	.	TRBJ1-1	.	TGCAGCGTTGTCGCGTCCAGCAACACTGAAGCTTTCTTT	CSVVASSNTEAFF
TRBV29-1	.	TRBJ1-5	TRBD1	TGCAGCGTGAGTCCGGGACAGAGGCAGCCCCAGCATTTT	CSVSPGQRQPQHF
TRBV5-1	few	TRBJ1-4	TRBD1	TGTGCCAGCAGCTATGGGACAGAAAATGAAAAACTGTTTTTT	CASSYGTENEKLFF
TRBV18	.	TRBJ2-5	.	TGTGCCAGCTCACCACCGTCTGGGGAGACCCAGTACTTC	CASSPPSGETQYF
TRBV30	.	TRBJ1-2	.	TGTGCCTGGAGGGGACCGGACACTCCAAGGGGCTACACCTTC	CAWRGPDTPRGYTF
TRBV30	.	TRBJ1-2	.	TGTGCCTGGAGTGCATCAGGCTACTATGGCTACACCTTC	CAWSASGYYGYTF
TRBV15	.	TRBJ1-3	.	TGTGCCACCAGCAGAGATACAAACACTTGGGGTGCTGGAAACACCATATATTTT	CATSRDTNTWGAGNTIYF
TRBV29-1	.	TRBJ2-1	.	TGCAGCGCCTTACAGGGTAGAGATGAGCAGTTCTTC	CSALQGRDEQFF
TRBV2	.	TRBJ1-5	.	TGTGCCAGCAGTGACACGAGGTCCCAGCATTTT	CASSDTRSQHF
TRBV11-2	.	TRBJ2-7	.	TGTGCCAGCAGCTTAAATTACGCCACCTACGAGCAGTACTTC	CASSLNYATYEQYF
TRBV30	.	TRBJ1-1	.	TGTGCCTGGAGTGTTATCACCGAAGCTTTCTTT	CAWSVITEAFF
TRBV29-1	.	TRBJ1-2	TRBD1	TGCAGCGAGGGACAGGGAGGTGGCTACACCTTC	CSEGQGGGYTF
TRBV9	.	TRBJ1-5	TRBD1	TGTGCCAGCAGCCCCTTTGGGGACAGCCGCAATCAGCCCCAGCATTTT	CASSPFGDSRNQPQHF
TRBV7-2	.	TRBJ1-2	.	TGTGCCAGCAGCTTAGATCAAAGGGATGGCTACACCTTC	CASSLDQRDGYTF
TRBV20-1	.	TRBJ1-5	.	TGCAGTGCTAGGAATCAGCCCCAGCATTTT	CSARNQPQHF
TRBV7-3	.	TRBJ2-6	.	TGTGCCAGCAGCCTTCAGAGGTCTGGGGCCAACGTCCTGACTTTC	CASSLQRSGANVLTF
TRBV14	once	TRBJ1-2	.	TGTGCCAGCAGCCAAGCCGGCCCGTATGGCTACACCTTC	CASSQAGPYGYTF
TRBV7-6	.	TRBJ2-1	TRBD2	TGTGCCAGCAGCCCCGGGGAACTAGCGGGCTACAATGAGCAGTTCTTC	CASSPGELAGYNEQFF
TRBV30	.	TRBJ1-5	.	TGTGCCTGGAGCCCGGACAGCAATCAGCCCCAGCATTTT	CAWSPDSNQPQHF
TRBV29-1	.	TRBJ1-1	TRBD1	TGCAGCGTTGAGGACAGGGACTCAATGAACACTGAAGCTTTCTTT	CSVEDRDSMNTEAFF
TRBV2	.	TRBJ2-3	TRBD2	TGTGCCACCGGGGGGACTAGACGCGCAGATACGCAGTATTTT	CATGGTRRADTQYF
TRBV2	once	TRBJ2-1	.	TGTGCCACAAAGTTACTAGTGAGCTCCTACAATGAGCAGTTCTTC	CATKLLVSSYNEQFF
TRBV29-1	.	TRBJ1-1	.	TGCAGCGTTGCTGGGTGGAACACTGAAGCTTTCTTT	CSVAGWNTEAFF
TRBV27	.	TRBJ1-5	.	TGTGCCAGCAGTATAGGCCCTCCTCATAGCAATCAGCCCCAGCATTTT	CASSIGPPHSNQPQHF
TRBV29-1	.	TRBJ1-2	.	TGCAGCGTTGGTTTTTCCGGGGGCGGATCTGGCTACACCTTC	CSVGFSGGGSGYTF
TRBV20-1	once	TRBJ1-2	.	TGCAGTGCTTCCCGCGATGGCTACACCTTC	CSASRDGYTF
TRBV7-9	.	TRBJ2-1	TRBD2	TGTGCCAGCAGCTTAACGGGACTACGGAACAATGAGCAGTTCTTC	CASSLTGLRNNEQFF
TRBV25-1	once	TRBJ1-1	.	TGTGCCAGCAGTGAACTGGGAGGGGCGACTACTGAAGCTTTCTTT	CASSELGGATTEAFF
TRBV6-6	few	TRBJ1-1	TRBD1	TGTGCCAGCAGTCCCGGGACAGTAAGTGAAGCTTTCTTT	CASSPGTVSEAFF
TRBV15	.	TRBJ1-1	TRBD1	TGTGCCACCAGCAGGGTACAGGGGGCGTATACTGAAGCTTTCTTT	CATSRVQGAYTEAFF
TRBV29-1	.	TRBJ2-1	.	TGCAGCGTTGGGTCGGGAGAGCAGTTCTTC	CSVGSGEQFF
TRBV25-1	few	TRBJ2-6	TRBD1	TGTGCTACGACCGGGACAGGGGGCTTTGGTGGGGCCAACGTCCTGACTTTC	CATTGTGGFGGANVLTF
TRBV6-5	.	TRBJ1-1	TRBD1	TGTGCCAGCAGTTACTGGGGACAGGGGGGGACTGAAGCTTTCTTT	CASSYWGQGGTEAFF
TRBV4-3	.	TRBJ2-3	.	TGCGCCAGCAGCCAAGGGACCCTGGAGGTAGATACGCAGTATTTT	CASSQGTLEVDTQYF
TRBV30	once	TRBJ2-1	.	TGTGCCTGGAGTGCCGGTGTGCAGTTCTTC	CAWSAGVQFF
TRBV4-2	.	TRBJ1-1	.	TGTGCCAGCAGCCAGGGGATTACCGGGTCACGGGGGAACACTGAAGCTTTCTTT	CASSQGITGSRGNTEAFF